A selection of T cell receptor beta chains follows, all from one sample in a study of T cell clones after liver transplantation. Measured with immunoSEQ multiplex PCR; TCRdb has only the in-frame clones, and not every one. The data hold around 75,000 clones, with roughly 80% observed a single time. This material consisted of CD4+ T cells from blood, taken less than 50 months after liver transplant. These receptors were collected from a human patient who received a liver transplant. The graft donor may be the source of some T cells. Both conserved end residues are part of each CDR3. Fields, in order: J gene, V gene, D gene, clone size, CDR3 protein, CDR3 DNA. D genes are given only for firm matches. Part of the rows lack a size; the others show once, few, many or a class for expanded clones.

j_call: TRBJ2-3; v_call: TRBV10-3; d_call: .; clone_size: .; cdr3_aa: CATQEYSTDTQYF; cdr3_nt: TGTGCCACACAGGAATACTCGACAGATACGCAGTATTTT
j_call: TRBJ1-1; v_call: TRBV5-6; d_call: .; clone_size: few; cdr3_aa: CASNLWGENTEAFF; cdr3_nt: TGTGCCAGCAACCTGTGGGGGGAGAACACTGAAGCTTTCTTT
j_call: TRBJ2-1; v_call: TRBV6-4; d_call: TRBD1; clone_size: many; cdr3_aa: CASRKTGSNEQFF; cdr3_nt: TGTGCCAGCAGGAAGACAGGGAGCAATGAGCAGTTCTTC
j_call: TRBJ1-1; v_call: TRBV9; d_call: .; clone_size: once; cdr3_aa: CASSVDRLGTEAFF; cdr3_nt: TGTGCCAGCAGCGTAGACCGGTTGGGGACTGAAGCTTTCTTT
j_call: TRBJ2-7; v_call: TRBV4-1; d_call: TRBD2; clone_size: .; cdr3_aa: CASSQPLAGGSYEQYF; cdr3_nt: TGCGCCAGCAGCCAACCCCTAGCGGGGGGTTCCTACGAGCAGTACTTC
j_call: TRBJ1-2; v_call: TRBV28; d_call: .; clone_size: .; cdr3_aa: CASSLGGVGGYTF; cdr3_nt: TGTGCCAGCAGTCTAGGGGGGGTGGGTGGCTACACCTTC
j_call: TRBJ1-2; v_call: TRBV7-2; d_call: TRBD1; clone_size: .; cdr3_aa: CASSSEKGTGDGYTF; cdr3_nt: TGTGCCAGCAGCTCCGAAAAGGGGACAGGGGATGGCTACACCTTC
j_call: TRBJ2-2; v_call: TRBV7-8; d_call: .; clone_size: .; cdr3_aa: CASSLADGRNSGELFF; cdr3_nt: TGTGCCAGCAGCTTAGCCGACGGGAGAAACTCCGGGGAGCTGTTTTTT
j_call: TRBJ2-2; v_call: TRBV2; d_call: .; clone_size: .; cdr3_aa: CASRLGGIGELFF; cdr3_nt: TGTGCCAGCCGGCTAGGGGGGATCGGGGAGCTGTTTTTT
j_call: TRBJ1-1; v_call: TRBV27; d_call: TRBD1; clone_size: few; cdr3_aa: CATRPGTVASEAFF; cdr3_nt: TGTGCCACGCGACCCGGGACAGTCGCCTCTGAAGCTTTCTTT
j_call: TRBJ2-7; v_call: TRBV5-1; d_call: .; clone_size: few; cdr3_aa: CASSLVGGEQYF; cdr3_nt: TGCGCCAGCAGCTTGGTAGGTGGCGAGCAGTACTTC
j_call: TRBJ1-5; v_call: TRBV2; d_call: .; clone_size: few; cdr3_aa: CASSARTLQPQHF; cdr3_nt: TGTGCCAGCAGTGCTAGGACGTTGCAGCCCCAGCATTTT
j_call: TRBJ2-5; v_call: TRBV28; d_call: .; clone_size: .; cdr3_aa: CASSFSGGQETQYF; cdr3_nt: TGTGCCAGCAGTTTCTCGGGCGGCCAAGAGACCCAGTACTTC
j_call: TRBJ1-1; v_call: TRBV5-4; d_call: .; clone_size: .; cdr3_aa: CASSIRDENTEAFF; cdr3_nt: TGTGCCAGCAGCATTAGGGATGAGAACACTGAAGCTTTCTTT
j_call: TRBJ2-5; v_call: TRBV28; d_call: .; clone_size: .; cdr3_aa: CASSLSRSGPSQETQYF; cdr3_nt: TGTGCCAGCAGTTTAAGCAGGTCGGGACCCTCCCAAGAGACCCAGTACTTC
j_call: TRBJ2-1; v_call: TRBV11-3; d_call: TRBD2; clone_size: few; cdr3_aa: CASSSRGAGGQYNEQFF; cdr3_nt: TGTGCCAGCAGCTCCCGAGGAGCGGGGGGTCAATACAATGAGCAGTTCTTC
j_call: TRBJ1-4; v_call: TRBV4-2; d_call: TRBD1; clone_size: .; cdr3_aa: CASSQDRRTGIGEKLFF; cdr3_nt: TGTGCCAGCAGCCAAGATCGCCGGACAGGGATTGGGGAAAAACTGTTTTTT
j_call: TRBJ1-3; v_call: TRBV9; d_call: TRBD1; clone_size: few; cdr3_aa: CASSVGTGGNSGNTIYF; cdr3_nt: TGTGCCAGCAGCGTAGGGACAGGGGGCAACTCTGGAAACACCATATATTTT
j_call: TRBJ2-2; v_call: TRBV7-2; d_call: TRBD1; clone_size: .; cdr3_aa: CASSSQLYRGTGELFF; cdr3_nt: TGTGCCAGCAGCTCCCAACTTTACAGGGGAACCGGGGAGCTGTTTTTT
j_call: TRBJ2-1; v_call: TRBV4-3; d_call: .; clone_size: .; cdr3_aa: CASSQVKARSSYNEQFF; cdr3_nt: TGCGCCAGCAGCCAAGTTAAGGCGAGGAGCTCCTACAATGAGCAGTTCTTC
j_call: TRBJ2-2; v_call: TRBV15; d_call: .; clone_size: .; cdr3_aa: CATSPRVNTGELFF; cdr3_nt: TGTGCCACCAGCCCCAGGGTGAACACCGGGGAGCTGTTTTTT
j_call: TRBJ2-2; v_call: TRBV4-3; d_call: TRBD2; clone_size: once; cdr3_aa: CASSQDGRGSGELFF; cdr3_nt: TGCGCCAGCAGCCAAGATGGGCGGGGGTCCGGGGAGCTGTTTTTT